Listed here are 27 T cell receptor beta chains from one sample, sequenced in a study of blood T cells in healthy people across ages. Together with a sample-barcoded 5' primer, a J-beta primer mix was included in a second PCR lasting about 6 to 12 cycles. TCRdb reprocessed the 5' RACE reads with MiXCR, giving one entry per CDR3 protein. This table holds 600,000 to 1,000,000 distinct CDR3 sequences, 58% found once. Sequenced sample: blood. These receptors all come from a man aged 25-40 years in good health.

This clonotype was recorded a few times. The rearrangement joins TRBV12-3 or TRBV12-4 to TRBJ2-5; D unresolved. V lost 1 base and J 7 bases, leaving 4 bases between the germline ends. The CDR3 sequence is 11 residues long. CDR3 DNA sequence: TGTGCCAGCAGTTTAGAGGCGACCCAGTACTTC. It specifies CASSLEATQYF.

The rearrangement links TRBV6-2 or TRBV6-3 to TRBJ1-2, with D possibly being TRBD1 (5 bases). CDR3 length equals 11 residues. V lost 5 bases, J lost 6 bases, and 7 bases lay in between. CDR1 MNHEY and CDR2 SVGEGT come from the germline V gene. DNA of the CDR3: TGTGCCAGCAGTGAGGGGAATGGCTACACCTTC. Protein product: CASSEGNGYTF.

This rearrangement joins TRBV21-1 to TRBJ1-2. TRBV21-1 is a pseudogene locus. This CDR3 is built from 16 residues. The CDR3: CASSKDDEELYYGYTF. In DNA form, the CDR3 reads TGTGCCAGCAGCAAAGACGACGAGGAGCTCTACTATGGCTACACCTTC.

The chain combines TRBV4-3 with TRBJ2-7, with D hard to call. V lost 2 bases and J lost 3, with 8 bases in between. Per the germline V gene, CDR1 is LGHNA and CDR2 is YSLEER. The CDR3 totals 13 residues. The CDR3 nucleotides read TGCGCCAGCAGCCAAAGTTCGGGCTACGAGCAGTACTTC. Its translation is CASSQSSGYEQYF.

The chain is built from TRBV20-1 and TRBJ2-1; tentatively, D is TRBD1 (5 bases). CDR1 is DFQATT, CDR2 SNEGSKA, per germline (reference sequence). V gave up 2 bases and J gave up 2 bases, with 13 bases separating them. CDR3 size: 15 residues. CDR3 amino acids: CSARTRQRAYNEQFF. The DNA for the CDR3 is TGCAGTGCTAGAACCCGACAGCGTGCCTACAATGAGCAGTTCTTC.

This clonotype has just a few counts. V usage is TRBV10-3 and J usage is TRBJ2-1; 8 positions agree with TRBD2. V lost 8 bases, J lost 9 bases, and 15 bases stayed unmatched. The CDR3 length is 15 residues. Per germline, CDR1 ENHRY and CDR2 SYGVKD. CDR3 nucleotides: TGTGCCATCGGACGAGCGGGAGCTCAACTTGGTGAGCAGTTCTTC. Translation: CAIGRAGAQLGEQFF.

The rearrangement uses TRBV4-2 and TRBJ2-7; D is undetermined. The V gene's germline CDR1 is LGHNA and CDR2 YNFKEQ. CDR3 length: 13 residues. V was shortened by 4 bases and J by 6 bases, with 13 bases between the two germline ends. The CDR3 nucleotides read TGTGCCAGCAGCCTAAGTCCTAGTGTCGAGCAGTACTTC. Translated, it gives CASSLSPSVEQYF.

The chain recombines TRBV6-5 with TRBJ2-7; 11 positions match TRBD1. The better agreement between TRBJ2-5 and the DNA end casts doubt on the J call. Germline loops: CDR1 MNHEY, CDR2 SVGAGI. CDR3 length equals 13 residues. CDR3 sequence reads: CASKGQGAQTQYF. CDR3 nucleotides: TGTGCCAGCAAAGGACAGGGGGCTCAGACCCAGTACTTC.

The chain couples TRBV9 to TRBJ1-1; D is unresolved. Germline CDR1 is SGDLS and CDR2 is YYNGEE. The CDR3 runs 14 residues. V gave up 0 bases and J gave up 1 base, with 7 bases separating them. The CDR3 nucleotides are TGTGCCAGCAGCGTAGTCGTCCGGAACACTGAAGCTTTCTTT. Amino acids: CASSVVVRNTEAFF.

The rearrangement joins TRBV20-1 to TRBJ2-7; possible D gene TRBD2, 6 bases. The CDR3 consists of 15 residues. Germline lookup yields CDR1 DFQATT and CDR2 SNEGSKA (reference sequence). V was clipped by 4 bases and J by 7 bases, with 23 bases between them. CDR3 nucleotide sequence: TGCAGTGCTACCGACTCCGCCGGGACTCTTTATGAGCAGTACTTC. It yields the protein CSATDSAGTLYEQYF.

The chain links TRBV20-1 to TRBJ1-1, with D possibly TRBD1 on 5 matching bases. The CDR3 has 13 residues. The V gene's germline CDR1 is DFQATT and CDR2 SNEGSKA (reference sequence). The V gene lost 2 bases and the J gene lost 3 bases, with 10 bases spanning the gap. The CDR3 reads CSARTGGDTEAFF. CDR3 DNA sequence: TGCAGTGCTAGAACGGGGGGGGACACTGAAGCTTTCTTT.

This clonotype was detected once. The CDR3 nucleotides read TGCAGCGTTAATCCCATGGAGGGGGTTGACTGGTCCTACAATGAGCAGTACTTC. Protein sequence: CSVNPMEGVDWSYNEQYF. This sequence joins TRBV29-1 and TRBJ2-1, with D perhaps given as TRBD1 or TRBD2 (6 bases each). The J call could be wrong; TRBJ2-7 is a better fit for the DNA end. The CDR3 has 18 residues. Germline V gene sequence: CDR1 SQVTM, CDR2 ANQGSEA.

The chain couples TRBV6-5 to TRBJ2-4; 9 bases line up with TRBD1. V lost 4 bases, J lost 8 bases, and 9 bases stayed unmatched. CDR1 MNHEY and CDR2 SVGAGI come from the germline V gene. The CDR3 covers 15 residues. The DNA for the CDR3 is TGTGCCAGCAGTTCCTACGGACAGGGGAAGGACATTCAGTACTTC. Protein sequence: CASSSYGQGKDIQYF.

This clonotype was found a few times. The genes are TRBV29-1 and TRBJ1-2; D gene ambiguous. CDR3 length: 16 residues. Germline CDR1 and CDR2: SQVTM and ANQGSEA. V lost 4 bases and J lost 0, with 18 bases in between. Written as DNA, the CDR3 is TGCAGCGTTGTGATGTGGGTAACGGAGCCTAACTATGGCTACACCTTC. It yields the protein CSVVMWVTEPNYGYTF.

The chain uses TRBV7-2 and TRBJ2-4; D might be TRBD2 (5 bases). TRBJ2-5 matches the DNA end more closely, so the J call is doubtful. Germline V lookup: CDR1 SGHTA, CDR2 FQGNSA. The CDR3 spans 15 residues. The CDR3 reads CASSLETGMGETQYF. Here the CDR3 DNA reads TGTGCCAGCAGCTTAGAAACGGGAATGGGAGAGACCCAGTACTTC.

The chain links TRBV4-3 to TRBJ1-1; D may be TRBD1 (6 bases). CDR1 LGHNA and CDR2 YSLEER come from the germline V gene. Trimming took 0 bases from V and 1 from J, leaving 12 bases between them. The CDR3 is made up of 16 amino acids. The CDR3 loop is CASSQDRGGTNTEAFF. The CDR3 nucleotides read TGCGCCAGCAGCCAAGATAGGGGGGGCACGAACACTGAAGCTTTCTTT.

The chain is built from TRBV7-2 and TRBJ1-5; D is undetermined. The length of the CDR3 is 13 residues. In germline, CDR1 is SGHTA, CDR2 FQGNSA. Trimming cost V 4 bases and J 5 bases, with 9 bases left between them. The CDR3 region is CASSSGRYQPQHF. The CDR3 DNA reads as TGTGCCAGCAGCTCGGGTCGATATCAGCCCCAGCATTTT.

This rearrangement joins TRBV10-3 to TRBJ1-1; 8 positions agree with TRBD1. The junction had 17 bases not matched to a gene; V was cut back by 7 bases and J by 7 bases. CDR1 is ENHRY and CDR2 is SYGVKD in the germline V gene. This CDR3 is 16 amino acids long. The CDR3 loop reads CAINPGQGGVVCEAFF. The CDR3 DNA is TGTGCCATCAACCCCGGACAGGGCGGCGTTGTGTGTGAAGCTTTCTTT.

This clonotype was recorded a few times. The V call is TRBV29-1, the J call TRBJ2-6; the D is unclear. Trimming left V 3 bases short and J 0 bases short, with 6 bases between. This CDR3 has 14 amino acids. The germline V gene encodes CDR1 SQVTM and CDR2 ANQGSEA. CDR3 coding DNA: TGCAGCGTTGACACATCCTCTGGGGCCAACGTCCTGACTTTC. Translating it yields CSVDTSSGANVLTF.

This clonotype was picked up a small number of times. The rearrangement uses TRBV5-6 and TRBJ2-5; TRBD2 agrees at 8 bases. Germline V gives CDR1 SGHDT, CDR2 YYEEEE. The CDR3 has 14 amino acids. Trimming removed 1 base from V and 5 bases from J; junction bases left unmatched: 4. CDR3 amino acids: CASSLREGPETQYF. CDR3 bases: TGTGCCAGCAGCTTGCGGGAGGGCCCGGAGACCCAGTACTTC. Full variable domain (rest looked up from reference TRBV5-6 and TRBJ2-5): DAGVTQSPTHLIKTRGQQVTLRCSPKSGHDTVSWYQQALGQGPQFIFQYYEEEERQRGNFPDRFSGHQFPNYSSELNVNALLLGDSALYLCASSLREGPETQYFGPGTRLLVL.

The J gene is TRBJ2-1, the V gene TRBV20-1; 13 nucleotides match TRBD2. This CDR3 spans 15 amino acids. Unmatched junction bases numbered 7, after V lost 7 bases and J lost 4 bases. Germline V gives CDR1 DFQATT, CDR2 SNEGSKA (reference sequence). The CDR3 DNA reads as TGCAGTGGACTAGCGGGGGGCCTAACATACAATGAGCAGTTCTTC. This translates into CSGLAGGLTYNEQFF.

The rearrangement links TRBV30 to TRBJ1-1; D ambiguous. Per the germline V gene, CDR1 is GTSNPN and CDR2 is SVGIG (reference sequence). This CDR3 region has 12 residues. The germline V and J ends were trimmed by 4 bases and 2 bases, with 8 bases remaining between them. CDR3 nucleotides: TGTGCCTGGACGGAAGTCAACACTGAAGCTTTCTTT. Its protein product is CAWTEVNTEAFF. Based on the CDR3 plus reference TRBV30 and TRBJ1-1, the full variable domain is SQTIHQWPATLVQPVGSPLSLECTVEGTSNPNLYWYRQAAGRGLQLLFYSVGIGQISSEVPQNLSASRPQDRQFILSSKKLLLSDSGFYLCAWTEVNTEAFFGQGTRLTVV.

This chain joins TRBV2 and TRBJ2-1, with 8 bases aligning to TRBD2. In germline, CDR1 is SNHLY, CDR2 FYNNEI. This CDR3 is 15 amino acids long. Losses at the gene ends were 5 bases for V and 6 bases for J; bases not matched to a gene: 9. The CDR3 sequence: CASSPIRAGGNEQFF. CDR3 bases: TGTGCCAGCAGTCCCATAAGGGCGGGAGGCAATGAGCAGTTCTTC. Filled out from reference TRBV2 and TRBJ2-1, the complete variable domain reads EPEVTQTPSHQVTQMGQEVILRCVPISNHLYFYWYRQILGQKVEFLVSFYNNEISEKSEIFDDQFSVERPDGSNFTLKIRSTKLEDSAMYFCASSPIRAGGNEQFFGPGTRLTVL.

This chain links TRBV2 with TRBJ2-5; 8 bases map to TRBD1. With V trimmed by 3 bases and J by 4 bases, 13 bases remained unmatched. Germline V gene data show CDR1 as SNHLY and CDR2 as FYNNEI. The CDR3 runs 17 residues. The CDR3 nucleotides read TGTGCCAGCAGTGAGTGGCAGGGGGCGATTATCCGAGAGACCCAGTACTTC. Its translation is CASSEWQGAIIRETQYF.

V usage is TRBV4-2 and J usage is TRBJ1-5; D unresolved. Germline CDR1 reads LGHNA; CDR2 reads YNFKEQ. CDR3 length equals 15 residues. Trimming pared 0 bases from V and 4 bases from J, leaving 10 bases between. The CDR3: CASSQEVSWNQPQHF. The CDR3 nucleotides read TGTGCCAGCAGCCAAGAGGTGTCCTGGAATCAGCCCCAGCATTTT.

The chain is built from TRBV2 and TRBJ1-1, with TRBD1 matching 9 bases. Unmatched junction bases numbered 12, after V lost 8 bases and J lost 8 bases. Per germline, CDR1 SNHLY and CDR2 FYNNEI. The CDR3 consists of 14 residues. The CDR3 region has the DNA TGTGCCAGCCTTCCGAGGGGGACAGGGTCAGAAGCTTTCTTT. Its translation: CASLPRGTGSEAFF.

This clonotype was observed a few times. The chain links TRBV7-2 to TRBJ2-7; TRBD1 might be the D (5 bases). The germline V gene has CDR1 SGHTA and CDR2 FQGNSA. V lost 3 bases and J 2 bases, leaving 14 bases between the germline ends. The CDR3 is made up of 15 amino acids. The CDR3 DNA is TGTGCCAGCAGCTTCGGACACCGCGGTACCTACGAGCAGTACTTC. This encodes CASSFGHRGTYEQYF.